This T cell receptor beta chain was documented in a study of blood T cell repertoires in COVID-19. Sequencing used immunoSEQ multiplex PCR; TCRdb keeps in-frame clones, though not all of them. The sample includes about 350,000 clones, about nine tenths of them seen just once. In germline, CDR1 is MNHEY, CDR2 SVGAGI. This CDR3 spans 13 amino acids. V shed 2 bases and J 6 bases; nucleotides not matched to a gene: 4. The clonotype comes from a woman aged 25 to 39 who had been exposed to COVID-19. This chain links TRBV6-5 with TRBJ2-7; 7 bases fit TRBD1. Source material: PBMCs or T cells enriched from blood (not recorded which). CDR3 loop: CASSYRGPGEQYF. The DNA of the CDR3 is TGTGCCAGCAGTTACAGGGGGCCCGGCGAGCAGTACTTC.